The 14 T cell receptor beta chains presented below share a single source sample, sequenced in a study of blood T cell repertoires in COVID-19. Using immunoSEQ multiplex PCR, the repertoire was profiled, and TCRdb retains in-frame clones only, with some absent. The repertoire holds 95,000 to 150,000 clones, with approximately 90% as singletons. Sequenced: peripheral blood. These receptors came from a woman between 45 and 65 years old with acute or convalescent COVID-19.

The chain recombines TRBV6-5 with TRBJ2-7; D unclear. The V end was cut by 0 bases, the J end by 2 bases, with 8 bases between. Germline assignment: CDR1 MNHEY and CDR2 SVGAGI. The CDR3 contains 14 residues. As DNA, the CDR3 is TGTGCCAGCAGTTACTCGAAGTACACCTACGAGCAGTACTTC. Its protein is CASSYSKYTYEQYF.

V and J are TRBV6-5 and TRBJ1-2; TRBD1 matches at 7 bases. There are 12 residues in the CDR3. Germline CDR1 MNHEY, CDR2 SVGAGI. After removal of 2 bases from V and 8 bases from J, the junction contained 2 bases not matched to a gene. The CDR3 loop is CASSYDREGYTF. In DNA form, the CDR3 reads TGTGCCAGCAGTTACGACAGGGAAGGCTACACCTTC.

The chain carries TRBV5-1 and TRBJ2-1; 9 nucleotides agree with TRBD2. The J segment lost 8 bases and the V segment lost 1 base, leaving 7 bases of the junction unmatched. This CDR3 region has 15 residues. Germline values: CDR1 SGHRS, CDR2 YFSETQ. Here the CDR3 reads CASSLILAGDDEQFF. The DNA of the CDR3 is TGCGCCAGCAGCTTGATTTTAGCGGGAGACGATGAGCAGTTCTTC.

The chain carries TRBV9 and TRBJ2-5; 7 bases fit TRBD1. Germline V CDR1 and CDR2: SGDLS, YYNGEE. This CDR3 is 15 amino acids long. J gave up 5 bases and V 2 bases, and 9 bases lay outside the gene matches. The CDR3 here is CASSVYGTDMETQYF. As DNA, the CDR3 is TGTGCCAGCAGCGTCTACGGGACAGATATGGAGACCCAGTACTTC.

The chain uses TRBV5-4 and TRBJ1-4; 9 bases fit TRBD1. V shed 0 bases, J shed 2 bases, and the junction held 8 bases outside the gene matches. CDR1 SGHNT and CDR2 YYREEE come from the germline V gene (reference sequence). The CDR3 loop spans 18 amino acids. In DNA form, the CDR3 reads TGTGCCAGCAGCTTGGGGGGACAGGGAATTTTGACTAATGAAAAACTGTTTTTT. This sequence encodes CASSLGGQGILTNEKLFF.

The CDR3 is CASSLDGGLNQPQHF. The CDR3 nucleotides are TGTGCCAGCAGCTTAGATGGCGGACTCAATCAGCCCCAGCATTTT. V usage is TRBV7-2 and J usage is TRBJ1-5; D unclear. Trimming took off 1 base at V and 3 bases at J, with 10 bases between the two ends. Per germline, CDR1 SGHTA and CDR2 FQGNSA. The CDR3 totals 15 residues.

The count of this clone is one. This chain joins TRBV19 and TRBJ2-7; 10 bases line up with TRBD1. From germline, CDR1 is LNHDA and CDR2 SQIVND (reference sequence). The CDR3 consists of 15 residues. Trimming at V came to 7 bases and at J to 2 bases, leaving 8 bases not matched to a gene. DNA for the CDR3: TGTGCCAGTAAAGTAGTGGGACAGGGGACCTACGAGCAGTACTTC. It encodes CASKVVGQGTYEQYF.

DNA for the CDR3: TGTGCCTGGGGCAGGGGGCTCGGAAACACCATATATTTT. It yields the protein CAWGRGLGNTIYF. The chain carries TRBV30 and TRBJ1-3; 8 bases match TRBD1. The germline V gene has CDR1 GTSNPN and CDR2 SVGIG (reference sequence). This CDR3 spans 13 amino acids. Trimming cost V 5 bases and J 4 bases; bases outside gene matches: 4. The full variable domain, its missing parts supplied by reference TRBV30 and TRBJ1-3, is SQTIHQWPATLVQPVGSPLSLECTVEGTSNPNLYWYRQAAGRGLQLLFYSVGIGQISSEVPQNLSASRPQDRQFILSSKKLLLSDSGFYLCAWGRGLGNTIYFGEGSWLTVV.

The V gene is TRBV10-1, the J gene TRBJ1-5; 8 nucleotides align to TRBD1. Germline V CDR1 and CDR2: WNHNN, SYGVQD (reference sequence). V lost 6 bases to trimming and J lost 3 bases; unmatched junction nucleotides: 7. The CDR3 spans 15 residues. CDR3 in DNA: TGCGCCAGCAGATCGGACAGGGAATTCAATCAGCCCCAGCATTTT. It is translated as CASRSDREFNQPQHF.

This clone was picked up one time. CDR3 DNA: TGTGCCACCAAAGACAGGACCTATGGCTACACCTTC. It is translated as CATKDRTYGYTF. The J gene is TRBJ1-2, the V gene TRBV5-4, with D tentatively TRBD1 (6 bases). The CDR3 length is 12 residues. V lost 9 bases, J lost 4 bases, and 13 bases lay in between. Looked up from germline, CDR1 is SGHNT and CDR2 is YYREEE (reference sequence).

V and J are TRBV19 and TRBJ2-1; 8 positions agree with TRBD1. There are 14 residues in the CDR3. V lost 6 bases, J lost 4 bases, and 5 bases stayed unmatched. Germline-derived CDR1 and CDR2 are LNHDA and SQIVND (reference sequence). The CDR3 sequence is CASSLTGAYNEQFF. CDR3 DNA sequence: TGTGCCAGTAGCCTGACAGGGGCATACAATGAGCAGTTCTTC.

V gene TRBV24-1 combines with J gene TRBJ2-3; TRBD2 matches at 13 bases. The V and J ends lost 3 bases and 1 base, in that order; junction bases with no gene match: 0. Germline CDR1 and CDR2: KGHDR and SFDVKD. The CDR3 has 16 amino acids. CDR3: CATSDGTSGGTDTQYF. The CDR3 DNA sequence: TGTGCCACCAGTGATGGGACTAGCGGGGGCACAGATACGCAGTATTTT.

This sequence joins TRBV11-3 and TRBJ2-3; D is possibly TRBD2 (5 bases). This CDR3 spans 12 amino acids. Germline-derived CDR1 and CDR2 are SGHNT and YENEEA. V lost 5 bases to trimming and J lost 6 bases, with 9 bases between them. This CDR3 reads CASSARVDTQYF. In DNA form, the CDR3 reads TGTGCCAGCAGCGCGAGGGTCGATACGCAGTATTTT.

V gene TRBV19 combines with J gene TRBJ1-6, with TRBD1 matching over 7 bases. The CDR3 covers 16 residues. Germline V gives CDR1 LNHDA, CDR2 SQIVND (reference sequence). Unmatched junction bases numbered 10, after V lost 6 bases and J lost 5 bases. The CDR3: CASRGTGVRDNSPLHF. CDR3 nucleotides: TGTGCCAGTAGGGGAACAGGGGTTCGAGATAATTCACCCCTCCACTTT.